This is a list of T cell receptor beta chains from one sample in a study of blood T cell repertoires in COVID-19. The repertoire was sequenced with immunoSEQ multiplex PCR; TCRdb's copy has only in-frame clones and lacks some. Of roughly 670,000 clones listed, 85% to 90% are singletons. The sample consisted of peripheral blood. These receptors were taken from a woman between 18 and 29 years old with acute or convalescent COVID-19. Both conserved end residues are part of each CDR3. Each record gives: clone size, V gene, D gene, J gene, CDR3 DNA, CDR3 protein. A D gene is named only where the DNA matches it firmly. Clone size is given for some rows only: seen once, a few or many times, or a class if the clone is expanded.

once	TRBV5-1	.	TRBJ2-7	TGCGCCAGCAGCTTGGCAGGGAACCCGTACGAGCAGTACTTC	CASSLAGNPYEQYF
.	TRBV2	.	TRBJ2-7	TGTGCCAGCAGGGACGACGGGGACGAGCAGTACTTC	CASRDDGDEQYF
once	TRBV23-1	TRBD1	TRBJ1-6	TGCGCCAGCAGTCATGTACAGGGGGGAAGGGATTCACCCCTCCACTTT	CASSHVQGGRDSPLHF
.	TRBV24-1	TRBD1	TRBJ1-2	TGTGCCACCAGTGATTCCGGACAGGGGACTGGGGGCTACACCTTC	CATSDSGQGTGGYTF
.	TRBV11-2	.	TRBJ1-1	TGTGCCAGCAGCTTAGATGGTTTGGGGGGTCGGGCTTTCTTT	CASSLDGLGGRAFF
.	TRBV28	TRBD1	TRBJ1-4	TGTGCCAGCAGTCCGGGACAGAAAAGTGAAAAACTGTTTTTT	CASSPGQKSEKLFF
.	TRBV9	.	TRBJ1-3	TGTGCCAGCAGCCGTCAGACAGCATTCTCTGGAAACACCATATATTTT	CASSRQTAFSGNTIYF
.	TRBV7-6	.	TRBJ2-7	TGTGCCAGCAGCTTAGCCGGGGGCTCCTACGAGCAGTACTTC	CASSLAGGSYEQYF
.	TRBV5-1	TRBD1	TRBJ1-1	TGCGCCAGCAGCTTGGGCAGGGGGCACTCTGAAGCTTTCTTT	CASSLGRGHSEAFF
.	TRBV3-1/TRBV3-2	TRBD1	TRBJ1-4	TGTGCCAGCAGCCTCCGGACAGGTCGAAAGAGGGGCTTGGAAAAACTGTTTTTT	CASSLRTGRKRGLEKLFF
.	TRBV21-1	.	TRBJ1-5	TGTGCCAGCTTCCCTCGGGTAGGCCCTAATCAGCCCCAGCATTTT	CASFPRVGPNQPQHF
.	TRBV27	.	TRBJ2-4	TGTGCCAGCGGGGAGGTCAAAAACATTCAGTACTTC	CASGEVKNIQYF
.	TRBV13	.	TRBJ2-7	TGTGCCAGCAGCTTGACTACAAGATCCTACGAGCAGTACTTC	CASSLTTRSYEQYF
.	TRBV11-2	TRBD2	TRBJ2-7	TGTGCCAGCAGCTTAGATAGCGGGGTTTTGTACGAGCAGTACTTC	CASSLDSGVLYEQYF
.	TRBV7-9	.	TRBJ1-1	TGTGCCAGCAGGTATGAGTCTGGGAACACTGAAGCTTTCTTT	CASRYESGNTEAFF
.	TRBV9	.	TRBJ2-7	TGTGCCAGCAGCGTAGACCCAGGGCAGGGGGGATCCTACGAGCAGTACTTC	CASSVDPGQGGSYEQYF
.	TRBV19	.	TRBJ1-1	TGTGCCAGTACCCTAGGGACACAGAACACTGAAGCTTTCTTT	CASTLGTQNTEAFF
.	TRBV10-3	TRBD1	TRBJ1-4	TGTGCCATCAGCCGACAGGGGGCTAATGAAAAACTGTTTTTT	CAISRQGANEKLFF
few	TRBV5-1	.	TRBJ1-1	TGCGCCAGCAGCTGGGGAGGGGCGGCCGGAGCTGAAGCTTTCTTT	CASSWGGAAGAEAFF
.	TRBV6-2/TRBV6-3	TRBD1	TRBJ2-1	TGTGCCAGCAGCCCCGGGACAGGAGGCAATGAGCAGTTCTTC	CASSPGTGGNEQFF
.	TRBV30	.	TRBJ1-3	TGTGCCTGGAGTCCCCGGGATAACTCTGGAAACACCATATATTTT	CAWSPRDNSGNTIYF
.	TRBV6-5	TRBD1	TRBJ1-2	TGTGCCAGCAGTTACTCGTCAGGGGGTGGCTATGGCTACACCTTC	CASSYSSGGGYGYTF
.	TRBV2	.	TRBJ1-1	TGTGCCAGCAGTGATCGGCAGGGAGGGACTGAAGCTTTCTTT	CASSDRQGGTEAFF
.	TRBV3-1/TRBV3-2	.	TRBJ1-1	TGTGCCAGCAGCCCTGGGGGGGAGACTGAAGCTTTCTTT	CASSPGGETEAFF
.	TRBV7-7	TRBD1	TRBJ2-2	TGTGCCAGCGGCCTTCTGAGCGGGACAGGGAGATCCGGGGAGCTGTTTTTT	CASGLLSGTGRSGELFF
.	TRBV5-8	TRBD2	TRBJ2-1	TGTGCCAGCAGCTTTACGGGGGGTTACTCCTACAATGAGCAGTTCTTC	CASSFTGGYSYNEQFF
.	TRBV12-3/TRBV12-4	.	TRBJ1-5	TGTGCCAGCAGTGCGGCAGGGAATCAGCCCCAGCATTTT	CASSAAGNQPQHF
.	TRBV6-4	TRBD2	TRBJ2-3	TGTGCCAGCAGTGATTGGGGCGGGAGCCGCACAGATACGCAGTATTTT	CASSDWGGSRTDTQYF